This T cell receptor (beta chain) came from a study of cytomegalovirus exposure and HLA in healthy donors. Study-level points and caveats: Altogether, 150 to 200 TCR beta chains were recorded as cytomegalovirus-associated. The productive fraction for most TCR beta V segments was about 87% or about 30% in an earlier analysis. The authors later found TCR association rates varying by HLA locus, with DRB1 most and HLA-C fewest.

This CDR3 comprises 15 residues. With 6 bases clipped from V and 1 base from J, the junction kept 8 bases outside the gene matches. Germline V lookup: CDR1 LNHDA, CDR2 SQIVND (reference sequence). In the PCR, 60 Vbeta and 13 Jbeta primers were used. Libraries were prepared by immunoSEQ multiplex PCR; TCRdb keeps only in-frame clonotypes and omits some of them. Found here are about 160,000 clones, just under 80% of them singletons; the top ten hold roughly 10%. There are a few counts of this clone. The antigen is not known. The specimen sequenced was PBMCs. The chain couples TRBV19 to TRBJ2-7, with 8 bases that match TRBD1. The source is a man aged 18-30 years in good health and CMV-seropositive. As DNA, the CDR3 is TGTGCCAGTAGCGAGCGACAGGGGACTTCCTACGAGCAGTACTTC. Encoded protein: CASSERQGTSYEQYF. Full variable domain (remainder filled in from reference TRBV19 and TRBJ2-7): DGGITQSPKYLFRKEGQNVTLSCEQNLNHDAMYWYRQDPGQGLRLIYYSQIVNDFQKGDIAEGYSVSREKKESFPLTVTSAQKNPTAFYLCASSERQGTSYEQYFGPGTRLTVT.